This T cell receptor beta chain is drawn from a study of OX40 agonist ivuxolimab in advanced cancers. This table comes from immunoSEQ multiplex PCR, and its TCRdb copy is limited to in-frame clones, with some not included. The sample yields roughly 67,000 clones, about 87% seen once. Trimming left V 3 bases short and J 7 bases short, with 13 bases between. The CDR3 covers 15 residues. Germline V gene sequence: CDR1 SEHNR, CDR2 FQNEAQ (reference sequence). This chain connects TRBV7-9 to TRBJ1-6; TRBD1 might be the D (5 bases). This TCR came from an adult with an advanced solid tumor such as melanoma, head and neck, liver or kidney cancer. The source material was CD4+ or CD8+ T cells sorted from blood, sampled in a trial of the OX40 agonist ivuxolimab. The CDR3 coding sequence is TGTGCCAGCAGCTTGTCGGGCAGGGCGAATTCACCCCTCCACTTT. It translates to CASSLSGRANSPLHF.